This is a list of T cell receptor beta chains from one sample in a study of cytomegalovirus exposure and HLA in healthy donors. Sequenced by immunoSEQ multiplex PCR; TCRdb stores in-frame clones only, minus some. The sample yields almost 80,000 clones, roughly two thirds seen once. Sample: PBMCs. The receptors stem from a woman aged 50 to 60 in good health and CMV-seropositive. Both conserved end residues are part of each CDR3. The order of the fields is D gene, V gene, J gene, clone size, CDR3 protein, CDR3 DNA. The D gene is left open where the match is weak. Not all rows give a size; the values are once, few, many and, for expanded clones, a class.

>NA|TRBV6-5|TRBJ2-7|NA
CASRDPGQGSEQYF
TGTGCCAGCAGGGATCCGGGACAAGGCTCCGAGCAGTACTTC
>NA|TRBV19|TRBJ2-7|NA
CASSIARQNEQYF
TGTGCCAGTAGTATAGCCCGACAGAACGAGCAGTACTTC
>TRBD1|TRBV27|TRBJ1-5|NA
CARPGQNFFGNQPQHF
TGTGCCAGACCGGGACAGAATTTTTTCGGCAATCAGCCCCAGCATTTT
>NA|TRBV19|TRBJ1-3|NA
CASSMLSLGNTIYF
TGTGCCAGTAGTATGTTGTCCCTTGGAAACACCATATATTTT
>TRBD1|TRBV5-1|TRBJ2-3|NA
CASSFRTGLADTQYF
TGCGCCAGCAGCTTCAGGACAGGGCTGGCAGATACGCAGTATTTT
>NA|TRBV30|TRBJ1-4|NA
CAWSGAGNEKLFF
TGTGCCTGGAGCGGGGCGGGGAATGAAAAACTGTTTTTT
>NA|TRBV10-3|TRBJ1-1|NA
CAISADTTGEAFF
TGTGCCATCAGTGCCGACACGACAGGTGAAGCTTTCTTT
>NA|TRBV4-2|TRBJ1-1|NA
CASSQRTPYSRTEAFF
TGTGCCAGCAGCCAACGGACACCCTACTCTAGGACTGAAGCTTTCTTT
>TRBD1|TRBV25-1|TRBJ1-4|once
CASSPGQTATNEKLFF
TGTGCCAGCAGCCCGGGACAGACTGCAACTAATGAAAAACTGTTTTTT
>NA|TRBV5-1|TRBJ2-7|NA
CASSLWAQGTYEQYF
TGCGCCAGCAGCTTGTGGGCCCAGGGGACCTACGAGCAGTACTTC
>TRBD1|TRBV5-6|TRBJ1-6|NA
CASSPGTGTLRSPLHF
TGTGCCAGCAGCCCCGGGACAGGAACTTTGAGGTCACCCCTCCACTTT
>NA|TRBV4-1|TRBJ1-5|once
CASSQGGGRERQPQHF
TGCGCCAGCAGCCAAGGCGGGGGCAGGGAAAGGCAGCCCCAGCATTTT
>TRBD1|TRBV27|TRBJ2-2|NA
CASSHSTGGFVGELFF
TGTGCCAGCAGTCATTCGACAGGGGGCTTTGTGGGGGAGCTGTTTTTT
>TRBD1|TRBV6-5|TRBJ2-5|NA
CASSWTGGVSETQYF
TGTGCCAGCAGCTGGACAGGGGGCGTCTCGGAGACCCAGTACTTC
>TRBD1|TRBV4-1|TRBJ2-2|NA
CASSQPTGEPGELFF
TGCGCCAGCAGCCAACCGACAGGGGAGCCCGGGGAGCTGTTTTTT
>NA|TRBV7-2|TRBJ1-4|NA
CASSLGPIATNEKLFF
TGTGCCAGCAGCTTAGGTCCCATTGCAACTAATGAAAAACTGTTTTTT
>TRBD1|TRBV7-9|TRBJ1-4|NA
CASSLGQGNEKLFF
TGTGCCAGCAGCCTGGGACAGGGGAATGAAAAACTGTTTTTT
>NA|TRBV6-1|TRBJ1-2|NA
CASSELGLGYGYTF
TGTGCCAGCAGTGAACTGGGGCTGGGCTATGGCTACACCTTC
>NA|TRBV6-6|TRBJ1-5|NA
CASSVDRFSNQPQHF
TGTGCCAGCAGCGTAGACAGATTTAGCAATCAGCCCCAGCATTTT
>TRBD1|TRBV27|TRBJ1-4|NA
CASSLAGTGGEKLFF
TGTGCCAGCAGTCTCGCCGGGACAGGGGGGGAAAAACTGTTTTTT
>TRBD2|TRBV5-5|TRBJ2-3|few
CASATSGGTDTQYF
TGTGCCAGCGCCACTAGCGGGGGGACAGATACGCAGTATTTT
>NA|TRBV5-5|TRBJ2-5|NA
CASSLQGQTGQETQYF
TGTGCCAGCAGCTTACAAGGACAGACAGGTCAAGAGACCCAGTACTTC
>TRBD2|TRBV6-1|TRBJ2-2|NA
CASRSGGGTGELFF
TGTGCCAGCAGGAGCGGGGGCGGGACCGGGGAGCTGTTTTTT
>TRBD1|TRBV15|TRBJ2-7|few
CATSRDTTGGAYEQYF
TGTGCCACCAGCAGAGATACAACAGGGGGCGCGTACGAGCAGTACTTC
>NA|TRBV28|TRBJ1-1|NA
CASRGGGTEAFF
TGTGCCAGCAGGGGGGGAGGTACTGAAGCTTTCTTT
>NA|TRBV7-2|TRBJ2-5|few
CASSPPSPGYPETQYF
TGTGCCAGCAGCCCCCCCTCCCCAGGTTACCCAGAGACCCAGTACTTC
>TRBD1|TRBV7-6|TRBJ2-2|NA
CASSLRGGENTGELFF
TGTGCCAGCAGCTTACGAGGGGGCGAGAACACCGGGGAGCTGTTTTTT
>NA|TRBV6-1|TRBJ1-1|NA
CASSEGQGDTEAFF
TGTGCCAGCAGTGAAGGGCAGGGCGACACTGAAGCTTTCTTT
>NA|TRBV6-1|TRBJ1-1|few
CASRGGRLTATEAFF
TGTGCCAGCAGGGGGGGTCGGCTGACAGCTACTGAAGCTTTCTTT
>TRBD1|TRBV5-1|TRBJ1-1|NA
CASRNDRALGTEAFF
TGCGCCAGCAGAAACGACAGGGCCCTCGGCACTGAAGCTTTCTTT
>TRBD2|TRBV11-2|TRBJ2-5|NA
CASSLGLAGVAQYF
TGTGCCAGCAGCTTAGGACTAGCGGGGGTGGCCCAGTACTTC
>TRBD2|TRBV11-2|TRBJ2-3|once
CASSSRASGGATDTQYF
TGTGCCAGCAGCTCCCGGGCTAGCGGGGGGGCGACAGATACGCAGTATTTT
>NA|TRBV7-2|TRBJ1-2|NA
CASSPDRIYTF
TGTGCCAGCAGCCCCGACAGGATTTACACCTTC
>TRBD1|TRBV19|TRBJ1-1|NA
CASSRDRKNTEAFF
TGTGCCAGTAGTAGGGACAGAAAGAACACTGAAGCTTTCTTT
>NA|TRBV21-1|TRBJ1-5|NA
CASSKGWDRGPSDPQHF
TGTGCCAGCAGCAAAGGGTGGGACAGGGGGCCCTCCGACCCCCAGCATTTT
>NA|TRBV19|TRBJ2-3|few
CASSPGGADTQYF
TGTGCCAGTAGTCCCGGAGGTGCAGATACGCAGTATTTT
>NA|TRBV2|TRBJ1-1|NA
CASSPGHILAFF
TGTGCCAGCAGCCCAGGACACATTTTAGCTTTCTTT
>NA|TRBV27|TRBJ1-1|NA
CASSSGWRTEAFF
TGTGCCAGCAGTTCCGGGTGGCGCACTGAAGCTTTCTTT
>TRBD2|TRBV5-4|TRBJ2-7|NA
CASSSAAGGASRQYF
TGTGCCAGCAGCTCCGCGGCGGGGGGGGCAAGTAGGCAGTACTTC
>TRBD2|TRBV4-2|TRBJ2-3|NA
CASSGPSGGHPDTQYF
TGTGCCAGCAGCGGCCCTAGCGGGGGGCACCCAGATACGCAGTATTTT
>TRBD1|TRBV9|TRBJ2-3|NA
CASSPRGGQGITDTQYF
TGTGCCAGCAGCCCCCGGGGGGGACAGGGGATCACAGATACGCAGTATTTT
>TRBD2|TRBV6-6|TRBJ2-1|NA
CASSSGRGAYNEQFF
TGTGCCAGCAGCTCGGGGCGGGGGGCCTACAATGAGCAGTTCTTC